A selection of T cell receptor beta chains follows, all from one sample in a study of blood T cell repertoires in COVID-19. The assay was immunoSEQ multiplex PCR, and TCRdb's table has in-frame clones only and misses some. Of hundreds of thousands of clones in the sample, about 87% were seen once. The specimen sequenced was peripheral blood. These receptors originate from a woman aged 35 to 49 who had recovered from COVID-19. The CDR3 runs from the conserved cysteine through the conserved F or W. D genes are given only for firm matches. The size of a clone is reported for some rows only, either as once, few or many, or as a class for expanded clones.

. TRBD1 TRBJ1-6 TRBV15 TGTGCCACCAGCAGAGGCGTAGGACAGGGAGTGGATTCACCCCTCCACTTT CATSRGVGQGVDSPLHF
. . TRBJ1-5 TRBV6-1 TGTGCCAGCAGTGAAATGTATAGCAATCAGCCCCAGCATTTT CASSEMYSNQPQHF
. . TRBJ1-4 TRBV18 TGTGCCAGCTCTACCGGGATCGATGAAAAACTGTTTTTT CASSTGIDEKLFF
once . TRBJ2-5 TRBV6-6 TGTGCCACCAAGGGAGGGGGTGGAGAGACCCAGTACTTC CATKGGGGETQYF
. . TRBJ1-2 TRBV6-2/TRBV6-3 TGTGCCAGCAGTAGCCCAGGTCCAGCTAACTATGGCTACACCTTC CASSSPGPANYGYTF
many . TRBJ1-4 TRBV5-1 TGCGCCAGCAGCTCTGGGCAGAATAATGAAAAACTGTTTTTT CASSSGQNNEKLFF
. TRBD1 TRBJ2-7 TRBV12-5 TGTGCTAGTGGTTTGCGGACAGGGGGCCTCCATTACGAGCAGTACTTC CASGLRTGGLHYEQYF
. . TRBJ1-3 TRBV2 TGTGCCAGCGCGGGGGCAGGAGGAAACACCATATATTTT CASAGAGGNTIYF
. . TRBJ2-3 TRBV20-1 TGCAGTGCTTTACGCGGAGATACGCAGTATTTT CSALRGDTQYF
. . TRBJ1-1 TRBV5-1 TGCGCCAGCAGCTCGGTGGACGAGACAGTGAACACTGAAGCTTTCTTT CASSSVDETVNTEAFF
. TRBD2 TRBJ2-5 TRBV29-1 TGCAGCGCCAGTGGTAGCGGGGGCGTGGAGACCCAGTACTTC CSASGSGGVETQYF
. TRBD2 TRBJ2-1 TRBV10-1 TGCGCCAGCAGTGAGTCGATCGGGGGGGTTTACAATGAGCAGTTCTTC CASSESIGGVYNEQFF
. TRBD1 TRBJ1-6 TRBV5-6 TGTGCCAGCAGCCCGACAGGGGACAATTCACCCCTCCACTTT CASSPTGDNSPLHF
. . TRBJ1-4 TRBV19 TGTGCCAGTAGTATGGGGCAGTTTCCTGGTCCCGGTGAAAAACTGTTTTTT CASSMGQFPGPGEKLFF
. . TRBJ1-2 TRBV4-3 TGCGCCAGCAGCCGATCCTCAGGGGCCGGCTATGGCTACACCTTC CASSRSSGAGYGYTF
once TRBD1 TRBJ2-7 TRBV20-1 TGCAGTGCTAGTCCGGCAGGGGGTTACGAGCAGTACTTC CSASPAGGYEQYF
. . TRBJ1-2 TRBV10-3 TGTGCCATCAGTGAGGGCGGCAGGGCGGACTATGGCTACACCTTC CAISEGGRADYGYTF
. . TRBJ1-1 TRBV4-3 TGCGCCAGCAGCCAAGGCCCAGCCCAAGGGGGAGCTTTCTTT CASSQGPAQGGAFF
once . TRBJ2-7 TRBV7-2 TGTGCCAGCAGCTTACGTCACGAGCAGTACTTC CASSLRHEQYF
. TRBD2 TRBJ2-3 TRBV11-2 TGTGCCAGCAGCCTTCCGGGGGGGGCGGGCACAGATACGCAGTATTTT CASSLPGGAGTDTQYF
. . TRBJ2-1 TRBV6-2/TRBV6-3 TGTGCCAGCAGTTTGGGGGGGGCGGGATACAATGAGCAGTTCTTC CASSLGGAGYNEQFF
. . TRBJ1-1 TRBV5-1 TGCGCCAGCAGCCCGACTAGTACTGAAGCTTTCTTT CASSPTSTEAFF
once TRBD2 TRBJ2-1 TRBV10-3 TGTGCCACTGCGACTAGCGGGGGGATCAATGAGCAGTTCTTC CATATSGGINEQFF
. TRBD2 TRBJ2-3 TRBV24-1 TGTGCCACCAGTGGGCTAGCGGAACACACAGATACGCAGTATTTT CATSGLAEHTDTQYF
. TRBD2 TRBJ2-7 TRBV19 TGTGCCAGTAGCCGTGCTAGCGGGGGGTCCTCCTACGAGCAGTACTTC CASSRASGGSSYEQYF
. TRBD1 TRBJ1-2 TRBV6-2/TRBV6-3 TGTGCCAGCAGTTGGGACAGAAACTTCTATGGCTACACCTTC CASSWDRNFYGYTF
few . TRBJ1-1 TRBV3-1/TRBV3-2 TGTGCCAGCAGCCAAGTTCGGACAGCGATCACTGAAGCTTTCTTT CASSQVRTAITEAFF
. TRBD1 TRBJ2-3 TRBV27 TGTGCCAGCAGTCCCAGGGGGTACAATACAGATACGCAGTATTTT CASSPRGYNTDTQYF
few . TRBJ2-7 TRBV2 TGTGCCAGCAATTTACCGGACAACTACGAGCAGTACTTC CASNLPDNYEQYF
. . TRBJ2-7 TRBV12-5 TGTGCTAGTGGTTCAAGCGGTACCTACGAGCAGTACTTC CASGSSGTYEQYF
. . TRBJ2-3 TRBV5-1 TGCGCCAGCAGCTTGTCTTACGGACTCCGCACAGATACGCAGTATTTT CASSLSYGLRTDTQYF
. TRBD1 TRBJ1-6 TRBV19 TGTGCCAGTAGTATAGGAGGGGGCAATTCACCCCTCCACTTT CASSIGGGNSPLHF
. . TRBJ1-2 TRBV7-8 TGTGCCAGCAGCTTACGGCAGGGGAATGGCTACACCTTC CASSLRQGNGYTF
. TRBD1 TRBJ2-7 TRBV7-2 TGTGCCAGCAGCTTAGAAGGGACAGTCTACGAGCAGTACTTC CASSLEGTVYEQYF
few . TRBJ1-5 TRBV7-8 TGTGCCAGCAGCGAAAGAGGTGGGAGCAATCAGCCCCAGCATTTT CASSERGGSNQPQHF
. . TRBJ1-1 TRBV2 TGTGCCAGCAGTGAATATGGGGAGGGGAACACTGAAGCTTTCTTT CASSEYGEGNTEAFF
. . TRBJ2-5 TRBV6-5 TGTGCCAGCAGTTACTCGGGAGCGGAAGAGACCCAGTACTTC CASSYSGAEETQYF
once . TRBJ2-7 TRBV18 TGTGCCAGCTCCCAGGGGCATGGATACGAGCAGTACTTC CASSQGHGYEQYF
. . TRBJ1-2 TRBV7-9 TGTGCCAGCAGCCAGGGGACGGGGAACTATGGCTACACCTTC CASSQGTGNYGYTF
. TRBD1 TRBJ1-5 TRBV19 TGTGCCAGTAGTCGGTCCGGGACAGGGGTCGATCCCCAGCATTTT CASSRSGTGVDPQHF
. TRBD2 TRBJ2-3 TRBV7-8 TGTGCCAGCAGCTTAGCGCGTCCCGGGGGGGCCTACGATACGCAGTATTTT CASSLARPGGAYDTQYF
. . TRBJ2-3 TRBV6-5 TGTGCCAGCAGTTATTGGACTGGAGGGAAGGATACGCAGTATTTT CASSYWTGGKDTQYF
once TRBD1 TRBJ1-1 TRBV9 TGTGCCAGCAGCCCCCCAGGGGGCGCCACTGAAGCTTTCTTT CASSPPGGATEAFF
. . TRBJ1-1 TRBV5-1 TGCGCCAGCAGCTTGGCCCGGAGGAATGAAGCTTTCTTT CASSLARRNEAFF
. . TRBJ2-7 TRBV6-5 TGTGCCAGCAGCAAAACAACCTACGAGCAGTACTTC CASSKTTYEQYF